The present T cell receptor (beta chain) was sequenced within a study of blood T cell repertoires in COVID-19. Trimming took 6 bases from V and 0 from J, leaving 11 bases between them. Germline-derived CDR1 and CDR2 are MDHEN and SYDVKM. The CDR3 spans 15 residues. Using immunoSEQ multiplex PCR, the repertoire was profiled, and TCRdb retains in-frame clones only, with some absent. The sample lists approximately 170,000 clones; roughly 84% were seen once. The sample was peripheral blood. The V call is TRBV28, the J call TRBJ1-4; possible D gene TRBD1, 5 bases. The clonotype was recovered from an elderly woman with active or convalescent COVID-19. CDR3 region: CASSPTGATNEKLFF. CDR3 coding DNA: TGTGCCAGCAGCCCCACGGGGGCAACTAATGAAAAACTGTTTTTT. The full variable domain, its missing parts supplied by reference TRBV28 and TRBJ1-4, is DVKVTQSSRYLVKRTGEKVFLECVQDMDHENMFWYRQDPGLGLRLIYFSYDVKMKEKGDIPEGYSVSREKKERFSLILESASTNQTSMYLCASSPTGATNEKLFFGSGTQLSVL.